A selection of T cell receptor beta chains follows, all from one sample in a study of T cell responses to AZD1222 COVID-19 vaccine. Assay: immunoSEQ multiplex PCR; the TCRdb copy retains only in-frame clones and omits some. The table lists 54,000 or so clones, 89% of them singletons. Sequenced material: peripheral blood, taken on day 0 of AZD1222 vaccination. These receptors originate from an adult in good health. The CDR3 runs from the conserved cysteine through the conserved F or W. Each record gives: D gene, J gene, clone size, V gene, CDR3 DNA, CDR3 protein. D genes are given only for firm matches. A row's size may be missing; if present it is once, few, many or a size class.

D gene: TRBD2
J gene: TRBJ2-7
clone size: .
V gene: TRBV5-1
CDR3 DNA: TGCGCCAGCAGCACCAGCGGGAGGGCGTGGGAGCAGTACTTC
CDR3 protein: CASSTSGRAWEQYF

D gene: TRBD1
J gene: TRBJ2-1
clone size: .
V gene: TRBV7-3
CDR3 DNA: TGTGCCAGCAGCTTAACCGGGACAGTCTACAATGAGCAGTTCTTC
CDR3 protein: CASSLTGTVYNEQFF

D gene: .
J gene: TRBJ1-3
clone size: .
V gene: TRBV3-1/TRBV3-2
CDR3 DNA: TGTGCCAGCACCTCCTCTGGAAACACCATATATTTT
CDR3 protein: CASTSSGNTIYF

D gene: TRBD1
J gene: TRBJ1-1
clone size: .
V gene: TRBV30
CDR3 DNA: TGTGCCTGGAGCACCGGGACAGGGGGCACTGAAGCTTTCTTT
CDR3 protein: CAWSTGTGGTEAFF

D gene: .
J gene: TRBJ2-3
clone size: once
V gene: TRBV3-1/TRBV3-2
CDR3 DNA: TGTGCCAGCAGCCAAGTTCCAAGGGGGGGGACAGATACGCAGTATTTT
CDR3 protein: CASSQVPRGGTDTQYF

D gene: TRBD2
J gene: TRBJ2-1
clone size: once
V gene: TRBV9
CDR3 DNA: TGTGCCAGCAGCTCGGGACTAGCGGGAGATAGTGAGCAGTTCTTC
CDR3 protein: CASSSGLAGDSEQFF

D gene: TRBD1
J gene: TRBJ1-1
clone size: .
V gene: TRBV4-2
CDR3 DNA: TGTGCCAGCAGCCGGGGGACAGGGATAAACACTGAAGCTTTCTTT
CDR3 protein: CASSRGTGINTEAFF

D gene: .
J gene: TRBJ1-1
clone size: .
V gene: TRBV19
CDR3 DNA: TGTGCCAGTAGCCCGCGATCGGGGCGCATGAACACTGAAGCTTTCTTT
CDR3 protein: CASSPRSGRMNTEAFF

D gene: .
J gene: TRBJ2-3
clone size: .
V gene: TRBV19
CDR3 DNA: TGTGCCAGTAAGGGCCTCTTAAACACAGATACGCAGTATTTT
CDR3 protein: CASKGLLNTDTQYF

D gene: .
J gene: TRBJ2-5
clone size: .
V gene: TRBV7-2
CDR3 DNA: TGTGCCAGCAGCGTATTGGAGACCCAGTACTTC
CDR3 protein: CASSVLETQYF

D gene: TRBD1
J gene: TRBJ1-5
clone size: .
V gene: TRBV6-2/TRBV6-3
CDR3 DNA: TGTGCCAGCAGTTACACCCGACAGGGCCTAAGCAATCAGCCCCAGCATTTT
CDR3 protein: CASSYTRQGLSNQPQHF

D gene: TRBD1
J gene: TRBJ1-6
clone size: .
V gene: TRBV6-1
CDR3 DNA: TGTGCCAGCAGTGAAGACAGGGGTTGGCTCCGGAATTCACCCCTCCACTTT
CDR3 protein: CASSEDRGWLRNSPLHF

D gene: TRBD1
J gene: TRBJ1-1
clone size: .
V gene: TRBV15
CDR3 DNA: TGTGCCACCAGCTCATGGACAGGGGGGAACACTGAAGCTTTCTTT
CDR3 protein: CATSSWTGGNTEAFF

D gene: .
J gene: TRBJ1-2
clone size: .
V gene: TRBV18
CDR3 DNA: TGTGCCAGCTCAAACGGGTTTAACTATGGCTACACCTTC
CDR3 protein: CASSNGFNYGYTF

D gene: TRBD1
J gene: TRBJ1-3
clone size: .
V gene: TRBV6-6
CDR3 DNA: TGTGCCAGCAGTCAATACGGACAGGGCCACTCTGGAAACACCATATATTTT
CDR3 protein: CASSQYGQGHSGNTIYF

D gene: TRBD1
J gene: TRBJ1-6
clone size: .
V gene: TRBV3-1/TRBV3-2
CDR3 DNA: TGTGCCAGCCGGGACAGGGGGTTCTATAATTCACCCCTCCACTTT
CDR3 protein: CASRDRGFYNSPLHF

D gene: .
J gene: TRBJ2-1
clone size: once
V gene: TRBV27
CDR3 DNA: TGTGCCAGCAGTCCCCACCTAGCGATAACCTACAATGAGCAGTTCTTC
CDR3 protein: CASSPHLAITYNEQFF

D gene: TRBD1
J gene: TRBJ2-7
clone size: once
V gene: TRBV2
CDR3 DNA: TGTGCCAGCAGTACCGGGACAGGGTTCCCTTACGAGCAGTACTTC
CDR3 protein: CASSTGTGFPYEQYF

D gene: .
J gene: TRBJ1-1
clone size: .
V gene: TRBV21-1
CDR3 DNA: TGTGCCAGCAGCAAAGGGGTAGGGACAGGGGACACTGAAGCTTTCTTT
CDR3 protein: CASSKGVGTGDTEAFF